Sequencing of this T cell receptor (beta chain) was carried out in a study of post-analysis software for immune sequencing data. Findings of the study overall: With F measure, samples from one preparation batch clustered together strongly. About five TRBV segments appeared more often in patients than in controls, and TRBV5-6, TRBV5-1 and TRBV20-1 were among these.

cDNA libraries for TCR beta contained unique molecular identifiers. MiXCR, applied by TCRdb to the PCR reads, yields one record per CDR3 protein. The data contain more than 450,000 distinct CDR3 sequences, roughly 47% of them singletons. CDR1 and CDR2 from the germline V gene are ENHRY and SYGVKD. The CDR3 has 13 residues if both end residues are counted. Turning to this clonotype: The target antigen is unknown. No conserved phenylalanine or tryptophan is present at the end of the CDR3, so a read error is the likely explanation. It is unclear where the CDR3 begins or ends on the DNA, so no DNA is shown, and the CDR3 is as TCRdb lists it.

This chain links TRBV10-3 with TRBJ1-2; TRBD1 is the table's D call, not checked against the DNA. The sequence was collected from a girl aged 5-17 years with multiple sclerosis. What was sequenced was blood. This CDR3 is CAVTGQGNYGYTC.